This TCR beta chain was sequenced during a study of T cells in tuberculosis (dated by TCRdb to about 2018). Broadly, across the study: The study combined CD1B tetramers and high-throughput TCR immunosequencing to characterize T cells specific for the mycobacterial lipid antigen glucose monomycolate (GMM). A South African clinical cohort compared IGRA-negative adolescents, IGRA-positive adolescents with latent tuberculosis and adults with active tuberculosis, fewer than 12 per group. Beyond this particular receptor, the publication reports: The smaller NN-distances in active tuberculosis patients were driven in part by shorter CDR3-alpha lengths, while the difference seen for TCR-beta was not statistically significant. Which clinical samples got chosen depended on the availability of cryopreserved specimens, and the active tuberculosis cases were adults, whereas the controls were adolescents. An accuracy of about 90% (AUROC over 0.8) was reached by a classifier using the diverse GMM-specific repertoire, compared with 70% accuracy when GEM motif frequencies were used. Active tuberculosis TCR-alpha repertoires showed smaller mean NN-distances to GMM-specific TCRs than IGRA-negative controls, suggesting clonal expansion of these TCRs.

At study entry, a tuberculin skin test and the QuantiFERON-TB GOLD In-Tube IGRA were used to screen adolescents for latent tuberculosis infection. Immunosequencing was performed on unsorted cryopreserved PBMC and covered approximately 110,000 T cells per clinical donor on average. Eleven high schools in the Worcester region of the Western Cape, South Africa, served as enrollment sites for adolescents aged 12 to 18 years. Roughly ten M. tuberculosis-infected adolescents and roughly 10 uninfected adolescents were selected, with the two groups matched for age and sex. PBMC from adolescents were isolated by density centrifugation from freshly drawn heparinized blood and then cryopreserved. This clone was picked up one time. No antigen is known for it. Base qualities are not at hand, and no much larger clone is one base apart. TCR libraries were generated with the immunoSEQ multiplex PCR assay, using TCR-beta and/or TCR-alpha/delta assays for each sample. The amplified TCR libraries were sequenced using the Illumina high-throughput platform. Processing in the source paper ran as follows. Clustering and dimensionality reduction were performed using pairwise TCRdist distances among GMM-specific receptors from ex vivo sorted or in vitro expanded T cells. The score assigned to each clinical repertoire was mean NN-distance, meaning the average TCRdist to the nearest 10% of tetramer-positive reference sequences. GEM TCR motif frequency was calculated as the fraction of unique TCRs that matched known GEM sequences by V/J usage and CDR3 length. Linear discriminant analysis with leave-one-out cross-validation, implemented in scikit-learn, was used to classify active tuberculosis. The source is immuneACCESS, and TCRdb retained only in-frame sequences with V and J called. Part of the clones is not carried over; for the studies checked, unresolved V genes explain less than half of this, and the remainder is unexplained. V and J calls and clone size come straight from that table; D and trimming were deduced from the DNA. Recorded for this sample are roughly 34,000 clones; 95% of them occurred a single time. The ten largest clones add up to about 2.2% of the sample.

Sequences MDHEN (CDR1) and SYDVKM (CDR2) are obtained from the germline V gene. Here V drops 5 bases and J drops 4 bases, and the junction holds 7 bases not matched to any gene. The CDR3 measures 14 amino acids from cysteine to phenylalanine. Only the CDR3 DNA stays, 42 bases, in frame from base 1. The sample taken for sequencing was PBMCs. This sequence was found in a donor between 10 and 35 years old with latent tuberculosis or without tuberculosis infection. Recombination connected TRBV28 to TRBJ1-1; 7 bases in between match TRBD1. The nucleotides read TGTGCCAGCAGTCCCTCAGGGGGGCGCACTGAAGCTTTCTTT. Its coded protein is CASSPSGGRTEAFF.